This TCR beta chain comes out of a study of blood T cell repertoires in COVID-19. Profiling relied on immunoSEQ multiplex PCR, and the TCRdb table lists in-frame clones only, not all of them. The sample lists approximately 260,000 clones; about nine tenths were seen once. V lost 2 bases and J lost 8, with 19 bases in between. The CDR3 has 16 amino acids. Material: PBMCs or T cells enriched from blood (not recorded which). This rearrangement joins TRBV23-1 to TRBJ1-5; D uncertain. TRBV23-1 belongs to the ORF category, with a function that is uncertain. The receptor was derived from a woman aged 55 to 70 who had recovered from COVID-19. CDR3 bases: TGCGCCAGCAGTCAACCTCGGGTGGTAACATATAAGCCCCAGCATTTT. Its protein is CASSQPRVVTYKPQHF.